This T cell receptor (beta chain) derives from a study of blood T cell repertoires in COVID-19. The assay was immunoSEQ multiplex PCR, and TCRdb's table has in-frame clones only and misses some. The sample lists hundreds of thousands of clones, 87% occurring once. This CDR3 has 13 amino acids. Germline assignment: CDR1 KGHSH and CDR2 LQKENI. The junction had 8 bases not matched to a gene; V was cut back by 5 bases and J by 10 bases. This receptor was obtained from a woman aged 40 to 50 who had recovered from COVID-19. The J gene is TRBJ1-2, the V gene TRBV18, with 9 bases that match TRBD1. Material: peripheral blood. The CDR3 is CASSSTGGDDYTF. The CDR3 DNA follows: TGTGCCAGCTCATCGACAGGGGGTGATGACTACACCTTC. Full variable domain (outside the CDR3, taken from reference TRBV18 and TRBJ1-2): NAGVMQNPRHLVRRRGQEARLRCSPMKGHSHVYWYRQLPEEGLKFMVYLQKENIIDESGMPKERFSAEFPKEGPSILRIQQVVRGDSAAYFCASSSTGGDDYTFGSGTRLTVV.